A single sample gave rise to the 21 T cell receptor beta chains below, sequenced in a study of human T cells and chemical hapten exposure. TCRdb re-called the RACE reads through MiXCR, storing one row per CDR3 protein. Here the sample spans more than 75,000 distinct CDR3 sequences, 10% to 13% being singletons. The time point denotes: patch test 2, 6 weeks after DPC sensitization. The treatment is: therapeutic diphenylcyclopropenone sensitization with weekly scalp DPC. The specimen was whole blood, collected in connection with sensitization to the hapten diphenylcyclopropenone (DPC). The source of these receptors is a woman aged 25 to 39 with alopecia areata. Some clones in this sample may be carry-over from other donors' samples.

This clonotype was counted a few times. This chain joins TRBV3-1 and TRBJ2-1; D may be TRBD2 (6 bases). Germline CDR1 reads LGHDT; CDR2 reads YNNKEL (reference sequence). The CDR3 loop spans 15 amino acids. The ends were cut back, 0 bases at V and 1 base at J, with 7 bases in the middle. The CDR3 region has the DNA TGTGCCAGCAGCCAAGAGGCGGGATCCTACAATGAGCAGTTCTTC. Protein product: CASSQEAGSYNEQFF.

The rearrangement joins TRBV29-1 to TRBJ2-7, with D possibly matching TRBD1 (6 bases). The CDR3 loop spans 12 amino acids. CDR1 SQVTM and CDR2 ANQGSEA come from the germline V gene. V lost 6 bases, J lost 6 bases, and 15 bases lay in between. As DNA, the CDR3 is TGCAGCGTCTACAGGGTGGCGGGCGAGCAGTACTTC. Protein product: CSVYRVAGEQYF.

In its sample, this clonotype was seen many times. CDR3 in DNA: TGCAGCGTCGCCGGGACTAGCCGGTTTTTTCCGGGCACAGATACGCAGTATTTT. This codes for CSVAGTSRFFPGTDTQYF. The V and J genes are TRBV29-1 and TRBJ2-3, with 9 bases lining up with TRBD2. The CDR3 sequence is 18 residues long. The ends lost 6 bases at V and 1 base at J; junction bases unmatched: 17. Germline-derived CDR1 and CDR2 are SQVTM and ANQGSEA.

In this sample, this clonotype turned up many times. V gene TRBV6-2 or TRBV6-3 combines with J gene TRBJ1-2; 9 bases fit TRBD1. The CDR3 is 16 residues long. V dropped 0 bases and J dropped 5; count of bases not matched to a gene: 7. Germline lookup yields CDR1 MNHEY and CDR2 SVGEGT. Written as DNA, the CDR3 is TGTGCCAGCAGTTACTCGCAGGGACAGGGCGAGTATGGCTACACCTTC. It is translated as CASSYSQGQGEYGYTF.

In its sample, this clonotype was seen many times. The CDR3 DNA follows: TGTGCCAGCAGTTACTCGATTAACCGGGGGCACGGCGAGCAGTACTTC. This translates into CASSYSINRGHGEQYF. The genes are TRBV6-2 or TRBV6-3 and TRBJ2-7; D tentatively fits TRBD1 or TRBD2 (6 bases each). The CDR3 covers 16 residues. The ends were cut back, 0 bases at V and 6 bases at J, with 18 bases in the middle. CDR1 is MNHEY, CDR2 SVGEGT, per germline.

The chain combines TRBV18 with TRBJ2-7; 8 bases match TRBD2. Germline V CDR1 and CDR2: KGHSH, LQKENI. The V gene end was trimmed by 3 bases and the J gene end by 1 base; junction bases not matched to a gene: 2. CDR3 length: 14 amino acids. The DNA for the CDR3 is TGTGCCAGCTCACCGGCGGGGGGATCCTACGAGCAGTACTTC. Translation: CASSPAGGSYEQYF. Full variable domain (rest looked up from reference TRBV18 and TRBJ2-7): NAGVMQNPRHLVRRRGQEARLRCSPMKGHSHVYWYRQLPEEGLKFMVYLQKENIIDESGMPKERFSAEFPKEGPSILRIQQVVRGDSAAYFCASSPAGGSYEQYFGPGTRLTVT.

This clonotype was counted ten times or more. J is TRBJ1-2 and V is TRBV2, with TRBD1 matching 7 bases. From germline, CDR1 is SNHLY and CDR2 FYNNEI. The CDR3 consists of 15 residues. With 3 bases clipped from V and 8 bases from J, the junction kept 12 bases outside the gene matches. CDR3 loop: CASSDQLDRSRGYTF. The CDR3 DNA reads TGTGCCAGCAGTGACCAGCTGGACAGGTCGAGGGGCTACACCTTC.

The gene calls are TRBV7-2 and TRBJ1-2; 9 positions match TRBD1. The V gene end was trimmed by 5 bases and the J gene end by 4 bases; junction bases not matched to a gene: 8. The CDR3 runs 15 residues. From germline, CDR1 is SGHTA and CDR2 FQGNSA. The CDR3 spells CASSPRTGAGYGYTF. CDR3 in DNA: TGTGCCAGCAGCCCACGGACAGGGGCTGGCTATGGCTACACCTTC.

This clonotype showed up many times. The rearrangement links TRBV6-2 or TRBV6-3 to TRBJ1-1; tentatively, D is TRBD1 (5 bases). Germline lookup yields CDR1 MNHEY and CDR2 SVGEGT. Trimming shortened V by 2 bases and J by 4 bases, and 8 bases separated the two germline ends. The CDR3 length is 13 residues. The CDR3 region is CASSYGGATEAFF. For the CDR3, the DNA is TGTGCCAGCAGTTACGGTGGGGCCACTGAAGCTTTCTTT.

This clonotype was found many times. The chain links TRBV7-6 to TRBJ1-6, with a tentative D call TRBD1 (5 bases). V was pared by 1 base and J by 6 bases, with 13 bases between. The CDR3 runs to 16 residues. Germline CDR1 SGHVS, CDR2 FNYEAQ. The DNA for the CDR3 is TGTGCCAGCAGCTTAGGCAGGGTGGAGAGTAATTCACCCCTCCACTTT. Translating it yields CASSLGRVESNSPLHF. Variable domain in full (rest from reference TRBV7-6 and TRBJ1-6): GAGVSQSPRYKVTKRGQDVALRCDPISGHVSLYWYRQALGQGPEFLTYFNYEAQQDKSGLPNDRFSAERPEGSISTLTIQRTEQRDSAMYRCASSLGRVESNSPLHFGNGTRLTVT.

Comment on this clonotype: This may come from a read error, since a much larger clone is one base off. The chain links TRBV18 to TRBJ1-1; D possibly corresponds to TRBD1 (6 bases). Germline CDR1 reads KGHSH; CDR2 reads LQKENI. The CDR3 covers 16 residues. V lost 5 bases and J 0 bases, leaving 16 bases between the germline ends. The CDR3 coding sequence is TGTGCCAGCTCATCGTTGTGCGGGGGCTTGAACACTGAAGCTTTCTTT. Its protein is CASSSLCGGLNTEAFF.

The chain employs TRBV3-1 and TRBJ2-5, with D possibly TRBD1 on 5 matching bases. The CDR3 is 15 amino acids. V was shortened by 4 bases and J by 4 bases, with 16 bases between the two germline ends. The V gene's germline CDR1 is LGHDT and CDR2 YNNKEL (reference sequence). CDR3 amino acids: CASSPNPGRGETQYF. CDR3 coding DNA: TGTGCCAGCAGCCCTAATCCTGGAAGGGGAGAGACCCAGTACTTC.

This chain connects TRBV5-6 to TRBJ1-4; 7 positions agree with TRBD1. Looked up from germline, CDR1 is SGHDT and CDR2 is YYEEEE. CDR3 size: 15 residues. Trimming cost V 4 bases and J 5 bases; bases outside gene matches: 8. CDR3 residues: CASSPRDSPNEKLFF. CDR3 nucleotides: TGTGCCAGCAGCCCCCGGGACAGTCCGAATGAAAAACTGTTTTTT.

The table lists this clonotype with many counts. The chain employs TRBV4-3 and TRBJ1-6, with D hard to call. Germline values: CDR1 LGHNA, CDR2 YSLEER. The ends were cut back, 1 base at V and 10 bases at J, with 11 bases in the middle. The CDR3 is 14 residues long. The DNA of the CDR3 is TGCGCCAGCAGCCAAGTGGGCGAAGGATCACCCCTCCACTTT. Amino acid sequence: CASSQVGEGSPLHF.

This clonotype was counted ten times or more. The chain links TRBV28 to TRBJ2-1; D unresolved. This CDR3 comprises 10 residues. CDR1 is MDHEN and CDR2 is SYDVKM in the germline V gene. Trimming removed 10 bases at V and 4 bases at J, with 5 bases between. The CDR3 DNA reads TGTGCCACCATGTACAATGAGCAGTTCTTC. Translation gives CATMYNEQFF. The full variable domain, its missing parts supplied by reference TRBV28 and TRBJ2-1, is DVKVTQSSRYLVKRTGEKVFLECVQDMDHENMFWYRQDPGLGLRLIYFSYDVKMKEKGDIPEGYSVSREKKERFSLILESASTNQTSMYLCATMYNEQFFGPGTRLTVL.

This clonotype was counted many times. J is TRBJ1-2 and V is TRBV4-2; D uncertain. The V gene lost 1 base and the J gene lost 2 bases, with 5 bases spanning the gap. The V gene's germline CDR1 is LGHNA and CDR2 YNFKEQ. The CDR3 extends over 13 amino acids. The DNA of the CDR3 is TGTGCCAGCAGCCAAGGAGACAACTATGGCTACACCTTC. This sequence encodes CASSQGDNYGYTF.

The table lists this clonotype with a few counts. The rearrangement uses TRBV2 and TRBJ2-1, with 9 bases fitting TRBD1. CDR1 SNHLY and CDR2 FYNNEI come from the germline V gene. The V segment lost 6 bases and the J segment 12 bases; nucleotides outside the gene matches: 9. The CDR3 covers 13 residues. The CDR3 loop is CASSTITGGVQFF. The CDR3 DNA reads as TGTGCCAGCAGCACGATCACAGGGGGCGTGCAGTTCTTC.

This clonotype was seen only a few times. The V and J genes are TRBV3-1 and TRBJ2-7; D is ambiguous. The CDR3 is 12 amino acids. With 1 base removed from V and 5 bases from J, the gap between germline ends came to 6 bases. CDR1 LGHDT and CDR2 YNNKEL come from the germline V gene (reference sequence). CDR3 bases: TGTGCCAGCAGCCAAGGAGTCGACGAGCAGTACTTC. It yields the protein CASSQGVDEQYF.

V and J are TRBV29-1 and TRBJ2-1, with 8 positions matching TRBD2. This CDR3 region has 13 residues. Germline trimming cut 1 base from V and 9 bases from J; bases unmatched to any gene: 5. The germline V gene encodes CDR1 SQVTM and CDR2 ANQGSEA. DNA for the CDR3: TGCAGCGTTGAAGGCGGGGGGATTCGTGAGCAGTTCTTC. Protein product: CSVEGGGIREQFF.

This clonotype was counted ten times or more. The V gene is TRBV4-2, the J gene TRBJ1-6; tentatively, D is TRBD1 (6 bases). Between the trimmed V and J ends, which lost 10 bases and 7 bases, there was a span of 20 bases. The CDR3 runs 15 residues. The germline CDR1 and CDR2 sequences are LGHNA and YNFKEQ. In nucleotides, the CDR3 is TGTGCCACCTCCCCCCCGGACAGTCGAAATTCACCCCTCCACTTT. The encoded protein is CATSPPDSRNSPLHF.

The rearrangement links TRBV18 to TRBJ2-5, with D possibly being TRBD2 (5 bases). This CDR3 has 15 residues. Trimming left V 3 bases short and J 4 bases short, with 15 bases between. Germline V gene lookup returns CDR1 KGHSH and CDR2 LQKENI. The CDR3 here is CASSPGIGNGETQYF. The CDR3, as DNA: TGTGCCAGCTCACCCGGGATCGGGAATGGAGAGACCCAGTACTTC.